The 8 T cell receptor beta chains below come from one sample, sequenced in a study of cytomegalovirus exposure and HLA in healthy donors. The primer mix had 60 Vbeta and 13 Jbeta primers. Measured with immunoSEQ multiplex PCR; TCRdb has only the in-frame clones, and not every one. The table includes about 170,000 clones, approximately 81% detected once. The sequencing sample was made of PBMCs. The origin of the receptors is a man aged 30 to 45 in good health and CMV-seropositive.

The rearrangement joins TRBV9 to TRBJ2-2; D is ambiguous. The CDR3 is 16 residues long. V was trimmed by 0 bases and J by 4 bases, leaving 13 bases between them. Per the germline V gene, CDR1 is SGDLS and CDR2 is YYNGEE. The CDR3 loop reads CASSVAPGLGTGELFF. The CDR3 DNA follows: TGTGCCAGCAGCGTAGCTCCGGGTTTAGGCACCGGGGAGCTGTTTTTT. Complete variable domain (other parts from reference TRBV9 and TRBJ2-2): DSGVTQTPKHLITATGQRVTLRCSPRSGDLSVYWYQQSLDQGLQFLIQYYNGEERAKGNILERFSAQQFPDLHSELNLSSLELGDSALYFCASSVAPGLGTGELFFGEGSRLTVL.

This chain joins TRBV6-5 and TRBJ2-5, with a tentative D call TRBD1 (8 bases). V lost 7 bases and J lost 9, with 24 bases in between. The CDR3 length is 15 residues. Looked up from germline, CDR1 is MNHEY and CDR2 is SVGAGI. DNA of the CDR3: TGTGCCAGCAAGTCAGGGGGCGGGGTAGGGAGGGCCCAGTACTTC. Protein sequence: CASKSGGGVGRAQYF.

The gene calls are TRBV25-1 and TRBJ2-1, with 8 nucleotides matching TRBD1. The CDR3 loop spans 17 amino acids. Germline V gene data show CDR1 as MGHDK and CDR2 as SYGVNS. V trimming: 0 bases; J trimming: 7 bases; junction bases outside the gene matches: 11. CDR3 amino acids: CASSEYPSGGARNEQFF. CDR3 nucleotide sequence: TGTGCCAGCAGTGAATATCCCTCAGGGGGCGCAAGGAATGAGCAGTTCTTC.

This clone was detected only a few times. The chain joins TRBV11-3 to TRBJ1-1, with D unresolved. Deletions cut 1 base from V and 0 bases from J, with 6 bases between. Germline loops: CDR1 SGHNT, CDR2 YENEEA. There are 14 residues in the CDR3. The CDR3 region is CASSLGAMNTEAFF. CDR3 in DNA: TGTGCCAGCAGCTTAGGGGCCATGAACACTGAAGCTTTCTTT.

The table lists this clone with a count of one. The V gene is TRBV6-5, the J gene TRBJ2-2, with TRBD2 matching 8 bases. V lost 5 bases, J lost 5 bases, and 7 bases stayed unmatched. The CDR3 consists of 15 residues. The germline V gene encodes CDR1 MNHEY and CDR2 SVGAGI. The CDR3 is CASSAWTSRTGELFF. The CDR3, as DNA: TGTGCCAGCAGTGCCTGGACTAGCCGTACCGGGGAGCTGTTTTTT.

The chain couples TRBV11-1 to TRBJ1-1; no reliable D call. V gave up 5 bases and J gave up 1 base, with 14 bases separating them. The CDR3 runs to 15 residues. CDR1 and CDR2 (germline): SGHAT, FQDESV (reference sequence). CDR3 nucleotides: TGTGCCAGCAGCCATACTGTCCGGGGGAACACTGAAGCTTTCTTT. This encodes CASSHTVRGNTEAFF.

This chain uses TRBV5-4 with TRBJ2-2; perhaps TRBD1 as D (7 bases). This CDR3 is 17 amino acids long. Germline V gives CDR1 SGHNT, CDR2 YYREEE (reference sequence). V gave up 6 bases and J gave up 7 bases, with 25 bases separating them. CDR3 in amino acids: CASTLGGGKIRGGELFF. The CDR3, as DNA: TGTGCCAGCACCCTAGGAGGGGGCAAAATCCGTGGCGGGGAGCTGTTTTTT.

The chain carries TRBV19 and TRBJ2-7, with 8 bases fitting TRBD2. J lost 0 bases, V lost 5 bases, and 9 bases had no gene match. This CDR3 spans 16 amino acids. CDR1 and CDR2 from the germline V gene are LNHDA and SQIVND (reference sequence). The DNA for the CDR3 is TGTGCCAGTAGTCCGCTCGCGGGAGGACTCTCCTACGAGCAGTACTTC. Translating it yields CASSPLAGGLSYEQYF.